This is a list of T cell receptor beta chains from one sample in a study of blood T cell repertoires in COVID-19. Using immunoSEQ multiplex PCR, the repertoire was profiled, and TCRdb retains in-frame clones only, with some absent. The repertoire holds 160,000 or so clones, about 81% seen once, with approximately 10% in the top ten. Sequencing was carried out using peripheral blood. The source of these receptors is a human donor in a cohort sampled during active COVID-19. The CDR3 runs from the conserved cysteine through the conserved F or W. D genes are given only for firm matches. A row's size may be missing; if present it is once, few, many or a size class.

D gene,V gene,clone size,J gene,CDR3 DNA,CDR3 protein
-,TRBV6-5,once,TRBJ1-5,TGTGCCAGCAGTCGGACTATTAATCAGCCCCAGCATTTT,CASSRTINQPQHF
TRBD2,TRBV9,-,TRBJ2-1,TGTGCCAGCAGCGTAGCGGGACTAGCGGGGGATCCCTACAATGAGCAGTTCTTC,CASSVAGLAGDPYNEQFF
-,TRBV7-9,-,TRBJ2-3,TGTGCCAGCAGCTCCGCCTCTATCAGGGCAGATACGCAGTATTTT,CASSSASIRADTQYF
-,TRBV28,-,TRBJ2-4,TGTGCCAGCAGTTTGGGGTCAGGAGGGGCCCAAAACATTCAGTACTTC,CASSLGSGGAQNIQYF
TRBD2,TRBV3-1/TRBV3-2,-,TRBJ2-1,TGTGCCAGCATGACTAGCGGGATTTACAATGAGCAGTTCTTC,CASMTSGIYNEQFF
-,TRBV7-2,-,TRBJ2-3,TGTGCCAGCAGCTTAAGGTTCGGGAGCGGGCGCTCCACAGATACGCAGTATTTT,CASSLRFGSGRSTDTQYF
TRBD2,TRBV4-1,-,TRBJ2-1,TGCGCCAGCAGTCCCCTTAGCGGGACACCCTACAATGAGCAGTTCTTC,CASSPLSGTPYNEQFF
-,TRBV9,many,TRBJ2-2,TGTGCCAGCAGCGTAGGGGGGGGCCCGAACACCGGGGAGCTGTTTTTT,CASSVGGGPNTGELFF
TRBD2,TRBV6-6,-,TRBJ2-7,TGTGCCAGCAGGCCCACCGGGACTAGCGGAACCTACGAGCAGTACTTC,CASRPTGTSGTYEQYF
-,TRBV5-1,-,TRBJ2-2,TGCGCCAGCAGCCCGAGTTTAACGAACACCGGGGAGCTGTTTTTT,CASSPSLTNTGELFF
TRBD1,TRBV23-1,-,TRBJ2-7,TGCGCCAGCAGTCACCCGGAGGGACAGGGGGAGGGAGGCGAGCAGTACTTC,CASSHPEGQGEGGEQYF
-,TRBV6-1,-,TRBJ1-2,TGTGCCAGCAGTGAAGCCCGGACAGGCTACACCTTC,CASSEARTGYTF
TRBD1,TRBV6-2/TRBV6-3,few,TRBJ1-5,TGTGCCAGCAGTACCCCAGGGGGAGCTCAGCCCCAGCATTTT,CASSTPGGAQPQHF
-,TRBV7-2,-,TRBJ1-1,TGTGCCAGCAGCTTGCAGACGGGGAACACTGAAGCTTTCTTT,CASSLQTGNTEAFF
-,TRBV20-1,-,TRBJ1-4,TGCAGTGGTACTGAACGGGGTGAAAAACTGTTTTTT,CSGTERGEKLFF
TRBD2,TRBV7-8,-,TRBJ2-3,TGTGCCAGCAGGGCGGGGGGGCAACGGACAGATACGCAGTATTTT,CASRAGGQRTDTQYF
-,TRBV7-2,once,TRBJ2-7,TGTGCCAGCAGCTTGACAGCAAATACCTACGAGCAGTACTTC,CASSLTANTYEQYF
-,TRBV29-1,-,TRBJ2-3,TGCATTGCCCGGGGGGATACGCAGTATTTT,CIARGDTQYF
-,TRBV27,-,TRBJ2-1,TGTGCCAGCAGTTTCCTAGGCGAGCAGTTCTTC,CASSFLGEQFF
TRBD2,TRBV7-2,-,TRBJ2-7,TGTGCCAGCAGCTTAGAGGACCAGCGGGGGTACGAGCAGTACTTC,CASSLEDQRGYEQYF
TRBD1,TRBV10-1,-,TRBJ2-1,TGCGCCAGCAGTAAAACTCAGGGGGCGTCCTACAATGAGCAGTTCTTC,CASSKTQGASYNEQFF
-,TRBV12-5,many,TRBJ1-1,TGTGCTAGTGGTTTGAGGGACGGGGGGACATTGACGAACACTGAAGCTTTCTTT,CASGLRDGGTLTNTEAFF
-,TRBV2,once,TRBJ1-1,TGTGCCAGCAGTAAGGACAGAAACACTGAAGCTTTCTTT,CASSKDRNTEAFF
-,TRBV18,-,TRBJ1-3,TGTGCCAGCTCCGACGGGGGAGGAGGAAACACCATATATTTT,CASSDGGGGNTIYF
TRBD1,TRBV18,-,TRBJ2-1,TGTGCCAGCTCACCCGGGACAGGATCAAACAATGAGCAGTTCTTC,CASSPGTGSNNEQFF
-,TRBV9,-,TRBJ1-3,TGTGCCAGCAGCGTATTAGGAGTTGACTCTGGAAACACCATATATTTT,CASSVLGVDSGNTIYF
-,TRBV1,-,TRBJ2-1,TGCACCAGCAGCCAAGATCATGGAACTAGCGGCTACAATGAGCAGTTCTTC,CTSSQDHGTSGYNEQFF
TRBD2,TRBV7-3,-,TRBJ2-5,TGTGCCAGCAGCTTAAGGGGGGGGAACCCGGGACTAGCGGGAGACGTCAGAAGGGTACAGACCCAGTACTTC,CASSLRGGNPGLAGDVRRVQTQYF
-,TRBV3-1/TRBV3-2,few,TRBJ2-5,TGTGCCAGCAGCCACGGGACTTGGCAAGAGACCCAGTACTTC,CASSHGTWQETQYF
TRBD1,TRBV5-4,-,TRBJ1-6,TGTGCCAGCAGCTCCGGCGGGACAGGGAATTCACCCCTCCACTTT,CASSSGGTGNSPLHF
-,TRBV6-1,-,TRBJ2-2,TGTGCCAGCAGTGAAGCGCCGGCGAACACCGGGGAGCTGTTTTTT,CASSEAPANTGELFF
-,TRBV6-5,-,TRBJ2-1,TGTGCCAGCAGCCCAGGGCTGGGTTACAATGAGCAGTTCTTC,CASSPGLGYNEQFF
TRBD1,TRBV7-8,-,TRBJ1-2,TGTGCCAGCAGCCTATTAGAGGGACAGAACTATGGCTACACCTTC,CASSLLEGQNYGYTF
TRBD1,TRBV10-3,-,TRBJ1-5,TGTGCCGTCTCCGGGACAGGGGGCAAGGGCAATCAGCCCCAGCATTTT,CAVSGTGGKGNQPQHF
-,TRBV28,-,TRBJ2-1,TGTGCCAGCAGTTTACAGGAGGCTGAGCAGTTCTTC,CASSLQEAEQFF
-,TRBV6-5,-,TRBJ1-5,TGTGCCAGCAGTAGGGGGGGGGACAGCAATCAGCCCCAGCATTTT,CASSRGGDSNQPQHF
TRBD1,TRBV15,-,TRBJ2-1,TGTGCCACCAGCGGAGGGACAGGAAGATACAATGAGCAGTTCTTC,CATSGGTGRYNEQFF
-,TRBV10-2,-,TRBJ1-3,TGCGCCAGCAGTGAGTTCCCGGTCGGAAACACCATATATTTT,CASSEFPVGNTIYF
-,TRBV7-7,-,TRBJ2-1,TGTGCTAGCAGCACCCTGGGGGCGGGGGACTACAATGAGCAGTTCTTC,CASSTLGAGDYNEQFF
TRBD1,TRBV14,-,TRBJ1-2,TGTGCCAGCAGCCAGGCCGGGACAGGGGAAGGCTACACCTTC,CASSQAGTGEGYTF
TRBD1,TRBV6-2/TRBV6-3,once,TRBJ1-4,TGTGCCAGCAGTTACTCGGGGACAGGGAACGAAAAACTGTTTTTT,CASSYSGTGNEKLFF
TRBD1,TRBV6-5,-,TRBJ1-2,TGTGCCAGCACCCCAGGGACAGGGGCCCTATGGGGCTACACCTTC,CASTPGTGALWGYTF
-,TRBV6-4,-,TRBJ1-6,TGTGCCAGCAGTGACTCCCGGGGTAGTTCACCCCTCCACTTT,CASSDSRGSSPLHF
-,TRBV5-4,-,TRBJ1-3,TGTGCCACCACCCGACAGAGCTCTGGAAACACCATATATTTT,CATTRQSSGNTIYF
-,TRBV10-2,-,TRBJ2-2,TGCGCCAGCAGTGAGTCCTCCCGTTCACGGACAGTCGGAGCAACCGGGGAGCTGTTTTTT,CASSESSRSRTVGATGELFF
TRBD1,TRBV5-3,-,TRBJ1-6,TGTGCCAGAAGCCTGTCCCGGGACAGGGCGAGGGGCTATAATTCACCCCTCCACTTT,CARSLSRDRARGYNSPLHF